Below, 27 T cell receptor beta chains from the same sample are listed, as sequenced in a study of naive and memory T cell subsets. Both TRBC1 and TRBC2 were covered by a beta constant-region primer of two equimolar oligonucleotides. The ligated cDNA underwent four PCR rounds using SP2 and nested alpha and beta constant-region primers. From the UMI-ligation and nested PCR reads, TCRdb called clonotypes with MiXCR, one entry per CDR3 protein. Of 130,000 or so distinct CDR3 sequences listed, roughly 36% are singletons. Material for sequencing was central memory CD4+ T cells from blood. The receptors were sampled from a human donor in good health.

This clonotype was seen a few times. The chain uses TRBV6-5 and TRBJ2-2; TRBD2 matches 7 bases. Per the germline V gene, CDR1 is MNHEY and CDR2 is SVGAGI. The CDR3 loop spans 19 amino acids. V was pared by 2 bases and J by 7 bases, with 19 bases of the junction left unmatched. CDR3 nucleotide sequence: TGTGCCAGCAGTTACCAAGCAGCGGTAGTGCGGGGGTACATCGGGGAGCTGTTTTTT. It translates to CASSYQAAVVRGYIGELFF.

V is TRBV20-1 and J is TRBJ2-1; D gene unclear. This CDR3 region has 12 residues. CDR1 and CDR2 from the germline V gene are DFQATT and SNEGSKA (reference sequence). Trimming removed 3 bases at V and 10 bases at J, with 13 bases between. CDR3 DNA: TGCAGTGCTAGGGGCCGAGTACGGGAGCAGTTCTTC. Residues: CSARGRVREQFF.

The chain's CDR3 is CASSYPSTGVDSPLHF. The CDR3 DNA sequence: TGTGCCAGCAGTTACCCGTCGACAGGGGTAGATTCACCCCTCCACTTT. The genes are TRBV6-2 or TRBV6-3 and TRBJ1-6; TRBD1 matches 8 bases. CDR1 is MNHEY and CDR2 is SVGEGT in the germline V gene. This CDR3 is built from 16 residues. V shed 2 bases, J shed 8 bases, and the junction held 8 bases outside the gene matches.

This clonotype appeared a few times. The CDR3 coding sequence is TGTGCCAGCAGCTTACGTGGACTAGCGAAAAGTGAGCAGTTCTTC. This sequence encodes CASSLRGLAKSEQFF. V is TRBV13 and J is TRBJ2-1; 9 bases align to TRBD2. Germline CDR1 is PRHDT and CDR2 is FYEKMQ (reference sequence). The CDR3 loop spans 15 amino acids. V dropped 2 bases and J dropped 9; count of bases not matched to a gene: 8.

This clonotype was observed a few times. The rearrangement links TRBV5-1 to TRBJ2-1; no clear D. The germline V gene encodes CDR1 SGHRS and CDR2 YFSETQ. The V end lost 0 bases, the J end lost 0 bases, and 10 bases lay between the germline ends. The CDR3 runs 16 residues. Written as DNA, the CDR3 is TGCGCCAGCAGCTTGGGGACGCAGAGCTCCTACAATGAGCAGTTCTTC. This sequence encodes CASSLGTQSSYNEQFF.

The chain combines TRBV2 with TRBJ2-1; possibly TRBD1 or TRBD2 for D (5 bases each). The V gene's germline CDR1 is SNHLY and CDR2 FYNNEI. This CDR3 contains 12 residues. Trimming took off 3 bases at V and 10 bases at J, with 10 bases between the two ends. CDR3 sequence (DNA): TGTGCCAGCAGTGACTTCGAGGGGGAGCAGTTCTTC. This encodes CASSDFEGEQFF.

The chain uses TRBV6-1 and TRBJ2-2; 12 bases map to TRBD1. Trimming took 10 bases from V and 1 from J; bases not matched to a gene: 7. From germline, CDR1 is MNHNS and CDR2 SASEGT. The CDR3 runs to 16 residues. The CDR3 coding sequence is TGTGCCACCAGGGACAGGGGGCACGTGAACACCGGGGAGCTGTTTTTT. Translated: CATRDRGHVNTGELFF.

V and J are TRBV7-2 and TRBJ2-1; no reliable D call. The CDR3 sequence is 15 residues long. V was clipped by 1 base and J by 3 bases, with 10 bases between them. Germline V lookup: CDR1 SGHTA, CDR2 FQGNSA. The CDR3 nucleotides are TGTGCCAGCAGCTTAGGGAGCCCCATCTACAATGAGCAGTTCTTC. The encoded protein is CASSLGSPIYNEQFF.

There are a few counts of this clonotype. The chain links TRBV15 to TRBJ2-3; D remains unclear. The CDR3 is 18 residues long. The V gene lost 4 bases and the J gene lost 3 bases, with 23 bases spanning the gap. Germline V gene lookup returns CDR1 LNHNV and CDR2 YYDKDF (reference sequence). The CDR3 coding sequence is TGTGCCACCAGCACCTCAAGTGTACAGTCTTTGGGGACAGATACGCAGTATTTT. This encodes CATSTSSVQSLGTDTQYF.

This clonotype showed up just a few times. V and J are TRBV29-1 and TRBJ2-5; 9 bases align to TRBD1. The CDR3 has 14 amino acids. Germline V CDR1 and CDR2: SQVTM, ANQGSEA. V trimming: 5 bases; J trimming: 7 bases; junction bases outside the gene matches: 11. The CDR3 loop is CSVPKQGAAVTQYF. The CDR3 DNA is TGCAGCGTTCCAAAACAGGGGGCAGCGGTGACCCAGTACTTC.

This sequence joins TRBV7-2 and TRBJ2-7; 10 bases fit TRBD2. Losses at the gene ends were 0 bases for V and 4 bases for J; bases not matched to a gene: 6. CDR3 size: 16 residues. Germline assignment: CDR1 SGHTA and CDR2 FQGNSA. DNA for the CDR3: TGTGCCAGCAGCTTAGCCCAACTAGCGGGAAGATACGAGCAGTACTTC. Residues: CASSLAQLAGRYEQYF.

This clonotype has more than one count but fewer than ten. The genes are TRBV28 and TRBJ2-1, with D possibly being TRBD2 (6 bases). The CDR3 has 12 residues. Trimming took off 7 bases at V and 7 bases at J, with 11 bases between the two ends. Germline CDR1 and CDR2: MDHEN and SYDVKM. CDR3: CASNSGRNEQFF. CDR3 nucleotides: TGTGCCAGCAATTCAGGGAGGAATGAGCAGTTCTTC.

This clonotype was detected ten times or more. V usage is TRBV18 and J usage is TRBJ2-5; D remains ambiguous. The CDR3 runs 12 residues. The germline V gene encodes CDR1 KGHSH and CDR2 LQKENI. Trimming cost V 4 bases and J 5 bases, with 8 bases left between them. The CDR3 here is CASSRNVETQYF. The DNA for the CDR3 is TGTGCCAGCTCACGGAATGTCGAGACCCAGTACTTC.

The CDR3 DNA sequence: TGTGCCACCAGTGATCGAGCGACAGGCGACAATGAGCAGTTCTTC. Translated: CATSDRATGDNEQFF. The chain couples TRBV24-1 to TRBJ2-1, with D possibly being TRBD1 (6 bases). This CDR3 region has 15 residues. V was pared by 3 bases and J by 5 bases, with 13 bases between. CDR1 is KGHDR, CDR2 SFDVKD, per germline.

This clonotype was counted a few times. This chain connects TRBV28 to TRBJ1-2, with 10 bases aligning to TRBD1. The germline gives CDR1 MDHEN, CDR2 SYDVKM. This CDR3 spans 17 amino acids. V was clipped by 5 bases and J by 1 base; unmatched bases: 10. The CDR3 DNA follows: TGTGCCAGCAGTACACCGGGACAGGGGCTATATAACTATGGCTACACCTTC. It yields the protein CASSTPGQGLYNYGYTF.

The CDR3: CASSFSGPNGELFF. Here the CDR3 DNA reads TGTGCCAGCAGCTTTTCCGGGCCGAACGGGGAGCTGTTTTTT. V and J are TRBV11-2 and TRBJ2-2; D is ambiguous. Germline V lookup: CDR1 SGHAT, CDR2 FQNNGV. Deletions cut 3 bases from V and 7 bases from J, with 12 bases between. The CDR3 is 14 residues long.

In this sample, this clonotype turned up a few times. J is TRBJ2-3 and V is TRBV6-5; the D is unclear. The V and J ends lost 7 bases and 4 bases respectively, with 12 bases between them. Looked up from germline, CDR1 is MNHEY and CDR2 is SVGAGI. This CDR3 has 13 amino acids. In DNA, the CDR3 is TGTGCCAGCAAAAAGTTTCCCTCAGATACGCAGTATTTT. Protein product: CASKKFPSDTQYF.

The chain has TRBV10-3 and TRBJ2-7; D is uncertain. Germline V gene sequence: CDR1 ENHRY, CDR2 SYGVKD. The CDR3 is made up of 12 amino acids. The germline V and J ends were trimmed by 0 bases and 4 bases, with 4 bases remaining between them. CDR3 protein: CAISESSYEQYF. CDR3 in DNA: TGTGCCATCAGTGAGTCCAGTTACGAGCAGTACTTC.

There are a few counts of this clonotype. This chain links TRBV28 with TRBJ2-3, with D possibly matching TRBD2 (5 bases). CDR3 length equals 13 residues. V was clipped by 5 bases and J by 1 base, with 7 bases between them. Germline assignment: CDR1 MDHEN and CDR2 SYDVKM. The CDR3 spells CASSPGGTDTQYF. CDR3 nucleotides: TGTGCCAGCAGTCCCGGGGGCACAGATACGCAGTATTTT.

This clonotype was picked up many times. The gene calls are TRBV7-2 and TRBJ2-6; no clear D. The germline V and J ends were trimmed by 5 bases and 1 base, with 9 bases remaining between them. Germline assignment: CDR1 SGHTA and CDR2 FQGNSA. There are 15 residues in the CDR3. The CDR3 here is CASSTQLSGANVLTF. CDR3 bases: TGTGCCAGCAGCACCCAGTTGTCTGGGGCCAACGTCCTGACTTTC.

This clonotype was seen more than once but under ten times. The chain carries TRBV12-3 or TRBV12-4 and TRBJ1-1; the D is unclear. Trimming took off 1 base at V and 4 bases at J, with 19 bases between the two ends. The CDR3 spans 17 residues. DNA for the CDR3: TGTGCCAGCAGTTTAGGGTTCTTTCCAGGCCTGGGCACTGAAGCTTTCTTT. It yields the protein CASSLGFFPGLGTEAFF.

This clonotype was detected many times. V is TRBV7-2 and J is TRBJ2-4; D gene ambiguous. Per the germline V gene, CDR1 is SGHTA and CDR2 is FQGNSA. The CDR3 covers 16 residues. V was trimmed by 1 base and J by 1 base, leaving 11 bases between them. CDR3 region: CASSLGKGRAKNIQYF. For the CDR3, the DNA is TGTGCCAGCAGCTTAGGGAAAGGCAGGGCCAAAAACATTCAGTACTTC.

This clonotype appeared a few times. The chain is built from TRBV20-1 and TRBJ2-7, with D possibly matching TRBD1 (6 bases). The V gene lost 0 bases and the J gene lost 3 bases, with 15 bases spanning the gap. The V gene's germline CDR1 is DFQATT and CDR2 SNEGSKA (reference sequence). CDR3 length: 15 residues. The CDR3 here is CSARDHTQGVYEQYF. The CDR3 DNA follows: TGCAGTGCTAGAGATCATACACAGGGTGTCTACGAGCAGTACTTC.

This clonotype was observed a handful of times. The chain employs TRBV19 and TRBJ2-1; 10 nucleotides align to TRBD2. The ends lost 7 bases at V and 10 bases at J; junction bases unmatched: 10. Germline values: CDR1 LNHDA, CDR2 SQIVND (reference sequence). This CDR3 has 14 residues. CDR3 region: CASNLGWTSGEQFF. The CDR3 nucleotides read TGTGCCAGTAACTTGGGTTGGACTAGCGGAGAGCAGTTCTTC.

With regard to this clonotype: The germline gene is not matched at one end of the junction; a read error may be the cause. The chain recombines TRBV15 with TRBJ2-1; a possible D gene is TRBD2 (6 bases). CDR1 and CDR2 from the germline V gene are LNHNV and YYDKDF (reference sequence). The CDR3 totals 16 residues. The CDR3 spells CVTSRGGAWSYNEQFF. CDR3 sequence (DNA): TGTGTCACCAGCAGAGGAGGGGCTTGGTCCTACAATGAGCAGTTCTTC.

This clonotype was detected a few times. The chain links TRBV5-1 to TRBJ2-1, with 10 nucleotides matching TRBD2. From germline, CDR1 is SGHRS and CDR2 YFSETQ. The CDR3 runs to 16 residues. V lost 7 bases to trimming and J lost 0 bases; unmatched junction nucleotides: 7. CDR3 nucleotide sequence: TGCGCCAGCGCGGGACTAGCGTCAAGCTCCTACAATGAGCAGTTCTTC. Residues: CASAGLASSSYNEQFF.

V and J are TRBV7-2 and TRBJ2-1; unclear D gene. Germline CDR1 is SGHTA and CDR2 is FQGNSA. V lost 6 bases and J lost 9, with 15 bases in between. CDR3 length equals 13 residues. CDR3 in amino acids: CASSPPSVPEQFF. The DNA for the CDR3 is TGTGCCAGCAGTCCCCCATCCGTCCCTGAGCAGTTCTTC.